This note documents a single T cell receptor beta chain sequence. Its antigen is not known. Sequenced by immunoSEQ multiplex PCR; TCRdb stores in-frame clones only, minus some. The data contain around 11,000 clones, about 91% of them singletons. V was shortened by 1 base and J by 1 base, with 11 bases between the two germline ends. Germline V gives CDR1 SGHDT, CDR2 YYEEEE. The CDR3 runs 15 residues. The source of the sample is a study of a mutant IDH1 vaccine in newly diagnosed glioma. Sample time point: week 23, last vaccination. The study gave 300 ug of mutant IDH1 20-mer peptide per vaccine dose, with topical imiquimod.

The V and J genes are TRBV5-6 and TRBJ1-1, with a tentative D call TRBD1 (6 bases). The sample in question was PBMCs, obtained from a glioma patient whose treatment included an IDH1 peptide vaccine. The receptor's source is a woman in her thirties or forties with glioma. Some clones in this sample may be carry-over from other donors' samples. The CDR3 sequence: CASSLMGGANTEAFF. CDR3 DNA: TGTGCCAGCAGCTTGATGGGGGGGGCGAACACTGAAGCTTTCTTT.